This T cell receptor (beta chain) was obtained from a study of PD-L1 blockade in urothelial cancer. Time point indicated: peripheral blood 6 weeks after treatment start. This table comes from immunoSEQ multiplex PCR, and its TCRdb copy is limited to in-frame clones, with some not included. This table has 40,000 to 45,000 clones, approximately 83% appearing once. The starting material was PBMCs, obtained around atezolizumab (anti-PD-L1) treatment. The sequence derives from a man between 60 and 75 years old with urothelial cancer.

In DNA, the CDR3 is TGTGCCAGCAGTTACTCGGGTAGCCCAGATACGCAGTATTTT. It codes for CASSYSGSPDTQYF. V and J are TRBV6-6 and TRBJ2-3; D is undetermined. In germline, CDR1 is MNHNY, CDR2 SVGAGI (reference sequence). V gave up 0 bases and J gave up 4 bases, with 8 bases separating them. The CDR3 spans 14 residues.